Listed below are T cell receptor beta chains from one sample, sequenced in a study of Ad26.COV2.S vaccination and SARS-CoV-2 variants. Clones were read by immunoSEQ multiplex PCR, and TCRdb kept only the in-frame ones, dropping some. The sample contains roughly 500,000 clones, roughly 89% of which appear only once. The sample in question was peripheral blood, obtained in a trial of Ad26.COV2.S vaccine versus placebo. The receptors here all came from a person between 18 and 60 years old who received the Ad26.COV2.S COVID-19 vaccine or a placebo. The CDR3 runs from the conserved cysteine through the conserved F or W. Fields, in order: J gene, D gene, V gene, CDR3 protein, CDR3 DNA. A D gene is named only where the DNA matches it firmly.

J: TRBJ2-1
D: TRBD2
V: TRBV5-4
CDR3: CASSLAGVLGNEQFF
DNA: TGTGCCAGCAGCTTAGCGGGAGTGTTAGGCAATGAGCAGTTCTTC

J: TRBJ1-1
D: TRBD1
V: TRBV19
CDR3: CASSTPGQGAEAFF
DNA: TGTGCCAGTAGTACTCCTGGACAGGGGGCTGAAGCTTTCTTT

J: TRBJ1-4
D: TRBD1
V: TRBV7-6
CDR3: CASSLAGTGGFLANEKLFF
DNA: TGTGCCAGCAGCTTAGCCGGGACAGGGGGGTTTCTGGCTAATGAAAAACTGTTTTTT

J: TRBJ2-5
D: TRBD1
V: TRBV7-2
CDR3: CASSSFTGGQETQYF
DNA: TGTGCCAGCAGCTCCTTTACAGGGGGTCAAGAGACCCAGTACTTC

J: TRBJ1-2
D: TRBD1
V: TRBV18
CDR3: CASSPGQTNYGYTF
DNA: TGTGCCAGCTCACCGGGACAGACTAACTATGGCTACACCTTC

J: TRBJ2-4
D: -
V: TRBV7-9
CDR3: CASTQSELAKNIQYF
DNA: TGTGCCAGCACACAGAGCGAGTTAGCCAAAAACATTCAGTACTTC

J: TRBJ2-7
D: TRBD2
V: TRBV6-2/TRBV6-3
CDR3: CASSDQLAGVYEQYF
DNA: TGTGCCAGCAGTGATCAACTAGCGGGAGTCTACGAGCAGTACTTC

J: TRBJ1-2
D: -
V: TRBV6-2/TRBV6-3
CDR3: CASSQLPSYGYTF
DNA: TGTGCCAGCAGCCAGCTCCCCAGCTATGGCTACACCTTC

J: TRBJ2-7
D: TRBD1
V: TRBV6-2/TRBV6-3
CDR3: CASSYPPGQGIVYEQYF
DNA: TGTGCCAGCAGTTACCCCCCCGGACAGGGTATTGTCTACGAGCAGTACTTC

J: TRBJ2-7
D: -
V: TRBV10-1
CDR3: CASSDFALLTGRSSYEQYF
DNA: TGCGCCAGCAGCGACTTTGCATTGCTGACAGGGAGGAGCTCCTACGAGCAGTACTTC